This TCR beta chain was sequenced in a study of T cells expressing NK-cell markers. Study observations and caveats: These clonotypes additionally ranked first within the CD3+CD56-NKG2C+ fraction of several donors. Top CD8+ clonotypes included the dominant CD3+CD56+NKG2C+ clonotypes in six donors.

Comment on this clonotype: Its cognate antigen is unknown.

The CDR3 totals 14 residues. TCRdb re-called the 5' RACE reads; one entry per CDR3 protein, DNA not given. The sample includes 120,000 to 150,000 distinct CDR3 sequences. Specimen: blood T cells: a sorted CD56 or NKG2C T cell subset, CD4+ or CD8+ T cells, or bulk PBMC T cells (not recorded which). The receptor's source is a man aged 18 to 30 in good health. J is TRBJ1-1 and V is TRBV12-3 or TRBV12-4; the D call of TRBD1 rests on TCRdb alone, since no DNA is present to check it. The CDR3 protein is CASSPSRGREEAFF.